These T cell receptor beta chains were read from a single sample in a study of cytomegalovirus exposure and HLA in healthy donors. TCRdb's copy holds only in-frame clones and misses some; the assay was immunoSEQ multiplex PCR. The sample has some 130,000 clones; more than 75% are singletons. The sequenced sample was PBMCs. The receptors were sampled from a woman aged 45 to 65 in good health and CMV-seropositive. CDR3s include the opening cysteine and the closing phenylalanine or tryptophan. D genes are given only for firm matches. Clone size appears in some rows only: once, few, many, or a class for an expanded clone.

clone_size j_call v_call d_call cdr3_aa cdr3_nt
NA TRBJ1-3 TRBV5-4 TRBD1 CASSTPAQGAGGNTIYF TGTGCCAGCAGCACTCCTGCCCAGGGGGCAGGTGGAAACACCATATATTTT
NA TRBJ2-1 TRBV19 NA CASSPGLYPGVF TGTGCCAGTAGTCCGGGACTCTACCCCGGGGTCTTC
NA TRBJ2-2 TRBV19 NA CASSHNRAGTGELFF TGTGCCAGTAGCCATAACAGGGCGGGCACCGGGGAGCTGTTTTTT
NA TRBJ2-3 TRBV6-6 NA CASSYQRGTDTQYF TGTGCCAGCAGTTACCAGCGGGGCACAGATACGCAGTATTTT
NA TRBJ2-6 TRBV23-1 NA CASSQGTVDFSGANVLTF TGCGCCAGCAGTCAAGGGACTGTAGACTTCTCTGGGGCCAACGTCCTGACTTTC
NA TRBJ1-2 TRBV28 TRBD1 CASSPSSYRGYGYTF TGTGCCAGCAGCCCGTCCTCATACAGGGGATATGGCTACACCTTC
NA TRBJ1-5 TRBV6-5 TRBD1 CASSRTGGIDQPQHF TGTGCCAGCAGTCGGACAGGGGGCATAGATCAGCCCCAGCATTTT
few TRBJ2-5 TRBV7-9 NA CASSLQETQYF TGTGCCAGCAGCCTTCAAGAGACCCAGTACTTC
few TRBJ2-2 TRBV25-1 NA CASSEPRWEKELFF TGTGCCAGCAGTGAACCTCGGTGGGAGAAGGAGCTGTTTTTT
once TRBJ2-6 TRBV7-2 TRBD1 CASSAKQGVLSGANVLTF TGTGCCAGCAGCGCAAAGCAGGGGGTCTTATCTGGGGCCAACGTCCTGACTTTC
once TRBJ2-5 TRBV12-5 TRBD2 CASGRTSGGRETQYF TGTGCTAGTGGTCGGACTAGCGGGGGACGGGAGACCCAGTACTTC
NA TRBJ1-6 TRBV28 NA CASSFRFWTESNSPLHF TGTGCCAGCAGTTTTCGTTTCTGGACAGAATCTAATTCACCCCTCCACTTT
NA TRBJ1-5 TRBV5-5 NA CASSLVPGSLRDQPQHF TGTGCCAGCAGCTTGGTACCCGGCAGCCTTCGGGATCAGCCCCAGCATTTT
NA TRBJ1-5 TRBV6-5 NA CASSEGLPRNQPQHF TGTGCCAGCAGCGAGGGACTTCCACGGAATCAGCCCCAGCATTTT
NA TRBJ1-2 TRBV6-6 TRBD1 CAIRRWTGSFYGYTF TGTGCCATCCGCCGATGGACAGGGTCTTTCTATGGCTACACCTTC
NA TRBJ1-2 TRBV28 TRBD1 CASSMTGADGYTF TGTGCCAGCAGCATGACAGGGGCCGATGGCTACACCTTC
NA TRBJ2-1 TRBV13 TRBD2 CASSLEVGLAGGSYNEQFF TGTGCCAGCAGCTTAGAGGTGGGACTAGCGGGGGGTTCTTACAATGAGCAGTTCTTC
NA TRBJ1-6 TRBV5-1 NA CASSLAQETGDLHF TGCGCCAGCAGCTTGGCCCAAGAGACAGGCGACCTGCACTTT
NA TRBJ2-7 TRBV28 NA CASLLGRSRPYEQYF TGTGCCAGCCTTTTGGGGCGCTCTAGACCCTACGAGCAGTACTTC
NA TRBJ1-1 TRBV28 NA CASRPTLTNTEAFF TGTGCCAGCAGACCGACACTTACGAACACTGAAGCTTTCTTT
NA TRBJ2-7 TRBV12-5 TRBD1 CASGLGTGGHEQYF TGTGCTAGTGGTTTGGGGACAGGGGGACACGAGCAGTACTTC
NA TRBJ2-2 TRBV7-9 TRBD2 CASSSRWTSGSHTGELFF TGTGCCAGCAGCTCCCGGTGGACTAGCGGGAGTCACACCGGGGAGCTGTTTTTT
NA TRBJ2-7 TRBV28 NA CASEAADEQYF TGTGCCAGCGAAGCGGCGGACGAGCAGTACTTC
NA TRBJ1-6 TRBV7-8 TRBD1 CASSLLSGQDNSPLHF TGTGCCAGCAGCTTACTCTCGGGACAGGACAATTCACCCCTCCACTTT
NA TRBJ2-1 TRBV5-1 NA CASSLRGSSYNEQFF TGCGCCAGCAGCTTACGGGGGAGCTCCTACAATGAGCAGTTCTTC
NA TRBJ1-5 TRBV30 TRBD1 CAWARTGSHQPQHF TGTGCCTGGGCCAGGACAGGGTCGCATCAGCCCCAGCATTTT
NA TRBJ1-1 TRBV7-9 NA CSSSLGGIEAFF TGTTCCAGCAGCCTGGGGGGGATTGAAGCTTTCTTT